This T cell receptor (beta chain) was obtained from a study of blood T cell repertoires in COVID-19. Study summary: Acute-phase and convalescent COVID-19 samples originated in the United States, Italy and Spain. In each case, the material was cDNA or gDNA derived from T cells, B-cell-depleted T cells, or PBMCs.

In the authors' methods: Amplification with reference gene primers provided the estimates of nucleated cell counts. The protocol was immunoSEQ multiplex PCR, while the TCRdb copy is restricted to in-frame clones and leaves out a portion. The D gene and trimming were derived from the DNA, and the V and J assignments and clone size from that table. The table includes 95,000 to 120,000 clones, about 80% detected once. CDR3 length: 19 amino acids. Germline values: CDR1 KGHSH, CDR2 LQKENI. The ends were cut back, 1 base at V and 0 bases at J, with 16 bases in the middle. Sequenced: peripheral blood. This TCR derives from a woman aged 70-85 years with acute or convalescent COVID-19. The chain has TRBV18 and TRBJ1-6; D unresolved. The CDR3 sequence: CASSPRTGPGSSYNSPLHF. The CDR3 nucleotides read TGTGCCAGCTCACCACGGACGGGCCCGGGAAGCTCCTATAATTCACCCCTCCACTTT.